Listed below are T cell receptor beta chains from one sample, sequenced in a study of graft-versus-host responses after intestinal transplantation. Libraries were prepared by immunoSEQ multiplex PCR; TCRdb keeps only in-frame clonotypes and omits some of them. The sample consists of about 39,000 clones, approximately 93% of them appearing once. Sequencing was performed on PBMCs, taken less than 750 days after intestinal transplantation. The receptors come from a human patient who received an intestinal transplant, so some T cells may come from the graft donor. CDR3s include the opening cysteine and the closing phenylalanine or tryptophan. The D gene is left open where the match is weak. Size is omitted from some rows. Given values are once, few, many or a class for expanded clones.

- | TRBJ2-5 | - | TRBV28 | CASSLEPNRETQYF | TGTGCCAGCAGTTTAGAGCCAAACCGAGAGACCCAGTACTTC
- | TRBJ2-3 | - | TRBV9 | CASSYGGQRTDTQYF | TGTGCCAGCAGCTACGGGGGACAGCGCACAGATACGCAGTATTTT
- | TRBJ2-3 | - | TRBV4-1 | CASSQDLGRSTDTQYF | TGCGCCAGCAGCCAAGATTTGGGACGGTCCACAGATACGCAGTATTTT
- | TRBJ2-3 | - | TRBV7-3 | CASSLERDTQYF | TGTGCCAGCAGCTTAGAACGAGATACGCAGTATTTT
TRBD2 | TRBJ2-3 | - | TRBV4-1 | CASSQDNLLAGAGTDTQYF | TGCGCCAGCAGCCAAGATAACTTGCTAGCGGGAGCGGGCACAGATACGCAGTATTTT
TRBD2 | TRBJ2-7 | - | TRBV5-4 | CASSSRAGTSYEQYF | TGTGCCAGCAGCTCCCGAGCGGGGACCTCCTACGAGCAGTACTTC
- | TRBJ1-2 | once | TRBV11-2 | CASSHAGSINYGYTF | TGTGCCAGCAGCCATGCGGGCAGTATTAACTATGGCTACACCTTC
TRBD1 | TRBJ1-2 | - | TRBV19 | CASSSRDRAPDYGYTF | TGTGCCAGTAGTTCCCGGGACAGGGCTCCAGACTATGGCTACACCTTC
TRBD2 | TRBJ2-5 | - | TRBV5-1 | CASSLGDYLETQYF | TGCGCCAGCAGCTTGGGGGACTACTTAGAGACCCAGTACTTC
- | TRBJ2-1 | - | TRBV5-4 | CASSVFQRDNNEQFF | TGTGCCAGCAGCGTGTTCCAGCGGGACAACAATGAGCAGTTCTTC
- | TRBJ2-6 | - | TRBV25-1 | CASSEWELSGANVLTF | TGTGCCAGCAGTGAATGGGAACTCTCTGGGGCCAACGTCCTGACTTTC
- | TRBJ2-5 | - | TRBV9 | CASSVAAEETQYF | TGTGCCAGCAGCGTAGCGGCCGAAGAGACCCAGTACTTC
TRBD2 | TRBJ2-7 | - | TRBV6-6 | CASSGDYSYEQYF | TGTGCCAGCAGTGGGGACTACTCCTACGAGCAGTACTTC
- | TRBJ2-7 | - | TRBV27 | CASSLSWDNRYEQYF | TGTGCCAGCAGTTTATCGTGGGATAATCGCTACGAGCAGTACTTC
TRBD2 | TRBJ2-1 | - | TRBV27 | CASSPIWRGLAGVRLYNEQFF | TGTGCCAGCAGCCCCATTTGGAGGGGACTAGCGGGGGTCCGGCTGTACAATGAGCAGTTCTTC
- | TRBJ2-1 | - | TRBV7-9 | CASSLAGTYNEQFF | TGTGCCAGCAGCCTAGCCGGGACGTACAATGAGCAGTTCTTC
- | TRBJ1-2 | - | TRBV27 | CASSLRGGELPLGYTF | TGTGCCAGCAGTTTACGCGGGGGCGAGCTCCCACTTGGCTACACCTTC